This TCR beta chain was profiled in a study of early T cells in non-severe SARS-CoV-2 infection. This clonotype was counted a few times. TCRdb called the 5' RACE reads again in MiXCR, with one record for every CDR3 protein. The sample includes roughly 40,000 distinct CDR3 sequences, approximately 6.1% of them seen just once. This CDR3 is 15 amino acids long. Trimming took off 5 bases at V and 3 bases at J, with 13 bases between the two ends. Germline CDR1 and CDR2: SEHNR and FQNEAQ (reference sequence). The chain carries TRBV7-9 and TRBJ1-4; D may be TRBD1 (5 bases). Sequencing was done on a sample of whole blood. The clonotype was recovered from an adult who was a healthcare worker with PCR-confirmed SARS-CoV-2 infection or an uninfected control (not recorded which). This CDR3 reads CASSPAGPPNEKLFF. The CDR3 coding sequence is TGTGCCAGCAGCCCCGCAGGGCCCCCTAATGAAAAACTGTTTTTT.